This entry lists 29 T cell receptor beta chains sequenced from one sample in a study of metastatic and nonmetastatic thyroid tumors. TCRdb re-analyzed the PCR reads through MiXCR. The sample carries tens of thousands of clones, about 20% recorded once. Not a single patient had been given any form of treatment at any point before undergoing thyroid surgery. Sequencing was performed on tumor tissue. The receptors stem from a female donor with papillary thyroid cancer or a benign thyroid nodule (not recorded which). Some clones in this sample may be carry-over from other donors' samples.

This clone was observed a handful of times. V and J are TRBV20-1 and TRBJ2-2; 7 bases are shared with TRBD2. Germline V gives CDR1 DFQATT, CDR2 SNEGSKA (reference sequence). The V segment lost 0 bases and the J segment 7 bases; nucleotides outside the gene matches: 2. The CDR3 covers 13 residues. The CDR3 bases are TGCAGTGCTAGAGAAAGGGAGGGCGGGGAGCTGTTTTTT. Its protein product is CSAREREGGELFF.

V usage is TRBV11-2 and J usage is TRBJ2-7; 9 nucleotides agree with TRBD2. CDR3 length equals 14 residues. The V gene's germline CDR1 is SGHAT and CDR2 FQNNGV. The J segment lost 3 bases and the V segment lost 4 bases, leaving 4 bases of the junction unmatched. The CDR3 DNA reads TGTGCCAGCAGCTCCTCGACTAGCGGCTACGAGCAGTACTTC. Amino acids: CASSSSTSGYEQYF.

By frequency in the sample, this clone is medium-sized. The chain uses TRBV6-1 and TRBJ1-3, with 10 bases that match TRBD1. CDR3 length equals 15 residues. J was trimmed by 7 bases and V by 6 bases; bases with no gene match: 9. Per the germline V gene, CDR1 is MNHNS and CDR2 is SASEGT. The CDR3 loop reads CASRTGQGYGNTIYF. For the CDR3, the DNA is TGTGCCAGCAGAACGGGACAGGGGTACGGGAACACCATATATTTT.

Within the sample, this clone is medium-sized. The chain is built from TRBV5-1 and TRBJ2-1, with 8 bases that match TRBD2. Germline assignment: CDR1 SGHRS and CDR2 YFSETQ. The CDR3 totals 15 residues. V was clipped by 8 bases and J by 8 bases; unmatched bases: 15. The CDR3 region is CARGSPAGERHEQFF. The CDR3 coding sequence is TGCGCCAGAGGGTCCCCAGCGGGGGAGCGTCATGAGCAGTTCTTC.

The chain is built from TRBV27 and TRBJ1-2; D unclear. The CDR3 is made up of 13 amino acids. V was trimmed by 7 bases and J by 8 bases, leaving 17 bases between them. Germline CDR1 MNHEY, CDR2 SMNVEV (reference sequence). The CDR3 DNA follows: TGTGCCAGCAAACTAGTGGGTGAGGACGGCTACACCTTC. It yields the protein CASKLVGEDGYTF.

This clone was detected only a few times. J is TRBJ2-7 and V is TRBV5-1; the D is unclear. The germline V gene has CDR1 SGHRS and CDR2 YFSETQ. The CDR3 length is 15 residues. Deletions cut 0 bases from V and 2 bases from J, with 12 bases between. This CDR3 reads CASSLVTDAPYEQYF. The CDR3 bases are TGCGCCAGCAGCTTGGTTACAGATGCCCCCTACGAGCAGTACTTC.

V usage is TRBV7-2 and J usage is TRBJ1-5, with D perhaps matching TRBD1 (6 bases). With 2 bases removed from V and 3 bases from J, the gap between germline ends came to 11 bases. This CDR3 is built from 15 residues. CDR1 is SGHTA, CDR2 FQGNSA, per germline. As DNA, the CDR3 is TGTGCCAGCAGCTTATCGGGGGCACCCAATCAGCCCCAGCATTTT. Amino acid sequence: CASSLSGAPNQPQHF.

The sample holds one count of this clone. This chain uses TRBV5-1 with TRBJ2-5; 7 bases are shared with TRBD1. CDR3 length: 13 amino acids. The junction had 6 bases not matched to a gene; V was cut back by 5 bases and J by 5 bases. Germline values: CDR1 SGHRS, CDR2 YFSETQ. CDR3 nucleotide sequence: TGCGCCAGCAGGAGTCAACAGGGGGAGACCCAGTACTTC. Translation gives CASRSQQGETQYF.

The chain carries TRBV6-1 and TRBJ1-2; no definite D call. This CDR3 contains 18 residues. CDR1 is MNHNS, CDR2 SASEGT, per germline. V lost 2 bases, J lost 8 bases, and 27 bases lay in between. CDR3 DNA sequence: TGTGCCAGCAGTGAAACGACCACCCAGTCCCTGGGCCGGGCGGGCTACACCTTC. This translates into CASSETTTQSLGRAGYTF.

By frequency in the sample, this clone is medium-sized (0.01 to 0.1%). V and J are TRBV7-9 and TRBJ2-6; tentatively, D is TRBD2 (7 bases). CDR3 length equals 16 residues. Germline V lookup: CDR1 SEHNR, CDR2 FQNEAQ (reference sequence). The V and J ends lost 5 bases and 8 bases respectively, with 19 bases between them. The CDR3 DNA follows: TGTGCCAGCAGCAGGGGGGAGGGGTCTCGGACCAACGTCCTGACTTTC. Its protein is CASSRGEGSRTNVLTF. The whole variable domain, remainder taken from reference TRBV7-9 and TRBJ2-6, is DTGVSQNPRHKITKRGQNVTFRCDPISEHNRLYWYRQTLGQGPEFLTYFQNEAQLEKSRLLSDRFSAERPKGSFSTLEIQRTEQGDSAMYLCASSRGEGSRTNVLTFGAGSRLTVL.

By its share, this clone is medium-sized (0.01 to 0.1%). V usage is TRBV9 and J usage is TRBJ2-1; 7 nucleotides align to TRBD2. Germline assignment: CDR1 SGDLS and CDR2 YYNGEE. The CDR3 runs 18 residues. J lost 7 bases, V lost 0 bases, and 16 bases had no gene match. This chain's CDR3 is CASSVATGGAGVGNEQFF. The DNA for the CDR3 is TGTGCCAGCAGCGTAGCTACAGGTGGGGCGGGAGTAGGGAATGAGCAGTTCTTC.

Remarks on this clone: The junction departs from the called germline gene at one end, perhaps through a read error. V is TRBV11-2 and J is TRBJ2-7; D ambiguous. CDR1 and CDR2 from the germline V gene are SGHAT and FQNNGV. The CDR3 totals 15 residues. CDR3 in DNA: TGTGCCAGCAGCTCGAGCTACAAGGGCTCCCACGAGCAGTACTTC. Its protein product is CASSSSYKGSHEQYF.

This clone was counted between two and nine times. J is TRBJ2-7 and V is TRBV6-1; D not resolved. This CDR3 region has 14 residues. The V end was cut by 3 bases, the J end by 3 bases, with 12 bases between. CDR1 is MNHNS, CDR2 SASEGT, per germline. CDR3 nucleotide sequence: TGTGCCAGCAGTGAGGCCCTACGGAGCTACGAGCAGTACTTC. Protein: CASSEALRSYEQYF.

This clone appeared a few times. The V and J genes are TRBV20-1 and TRBJ1-1; weak D call: TRBD1 (6 bases). The CDR3 is made up of 12 amino acids. The V end was cut by 3 bases, the J end by 7 bases, with 12 bases between. Germline values: CDR1 DFQATT, CDR2 SNEGSKA (reference sequence). The CDR3 region has the DNA TGCAGTGCTAGTCCGGGGGGCAATGAAGCTTTCTTT. Residues: CSASPGGNEAFF.

The chain links TRBV11-1 to TRBJ2-1; D is tentatively TRBD1 or TRBD2 (5 bases each). Germline CDR1 is SGHAT and CDR2 is FQDESV (reference sequence). V gave up 7 bases and J gave up 4 bases, with 17 bases separating them. CDR3 length: 15 amino acids. The CDR3 protein is CASTNPGRNYNEQFF. In DNA, the CDR3 is TGTGCCAGCACTAACCCGGGACGGAATTACAATGAGCAGTTCTTC. Supplemented by reference TRBV11-1 and TRBJ2-1, the full variable domain reads EAEVAQSPRYKITEKSQAVAFWCDPISGHATLYWYRQILGQGPELLVQFQDESVVDDSQLPKDRFSAERLKGVDSTLKIQPAELGDSAMYLCASTNPGRNYNEQFFGPGTRLTVL.

Relative to its sample, this clone is medium-sized. This rearrangement joins TRBV12-3 or TRBV12-4 to TRBJ2-7; TRBD1 aligns across 10 bases. J lost 1 base, V lost 3 bases, and 3 bases had no gene match. CDR3 length: 15 residues. The CDR3 region is CASSFLDRGSYEQYF. The CDR3 nucleotides read TGTGCCAGCAGTTTTCTGGACAGGGGGTCCTACGAGCAGTACTTC.

This clone was picked up a small number of times. The chain carries TRBV14 and TRBJ2-7, with D possibly matching TRBD1 (6 bases). This CDR3 contains 13 residues. Trimming removed 0 bases from V and 7 bases from J, with 10 bases in between. Germline V CDR1 and CDR2: SGHDN, FVKESK. The CDR3 loop reads CASSQDPRGEQYF. The CDR3 coding sequence is TGTGCCAGCAGCCAAGATCCCAGGGGAGAGCAGTACTTC. Complete variable domain (other parts from reference TRBV14 and TRBJ2-7): EAGVTQFPSHSVIEKGQTVTLRCDPISGHDNLYWYRRVMGKEIKFLLHFVKESKQDESGMPNNRFLAERTGGTYSTLKVQPAELEDSGVYFCASSQDPRGEQYFGPGTRLTVT.

Comment on this clone: Germline and junction disagree at one end, which may indicate a read error. V gene TRBV14 combines with J gene TRBJ1-2; 7 nucleotides align to TRBD1. From germline, CDR1 is SGHDN and CDR2 FVKESK. This CDR3 has 15 residues. The CDR3 here is CASSEEETGSYGYTF. Here the CDR3 DNA reads TGTGCCAGCAGCGAAGAAGAGACAGGGAGTTATGGCTACACCTTC. Full variable domain (rest looked up from reference TRBV14 and TRBJ1-2): EAGVTQFPSHSVIEKGQTVTLRCDPISGHDNLYWYRRVMGKEIKFLLHFVKESKQDESGMPNNRFLAERTGGTYSTLKVQPAELEDSGVYFCASSEEETGSYGYTFGSGTRLTVV.

This chain uses TRBV5-4 with TRBJ1-6; TRBD1 aligns across 9 bases. V lost 6 bases to trimming and J lost 9 bases; unmatched junction nucleotides: 10. Germline-derived CDR1 and CDR2 are SGHNT and YYREEE (reference sequence). The CDR3 has 15 residues. CDR3 nucleotides: TGTGCCAGCACCAAGGACAGGGGATTCGGTTCACCCCTCCACTTT. It specifies CASTKDRGFGSPLHF.

This clone was observed a handful of times. The chain carries TRBV20-1 and TRBJ1-1, with no clear D. Germline CDR1 is DFQATT and CDR2 is SNEGSKA (reference sequence). This CDR3 spans 13 amino acids. Between the trimmed V and J ends, which lost 6 bases and 4 bases, there was a span of 15 bases. CDR3 in DNA: TGCAGTGCAATGGGCCAGTCCCGCACTGAAGCTTTCTTT. Protein: CSAMGQSRTEAFF.

The table lists this clone with many counts. J is TRBJ1-3 and V is TRBV20-1, with a weak D call TRBD1 (6 bases). The CDR3 sequence is 14 residues long. Germline-derived CDR1 and CDR2 are DFQATT and SNEGSKA (reference sequence). V was trimmed by 5 bases and J by 4 bases, leaving 15 bases between them. CDR3 in amino acids: CSAAHRATGNTIYF. CDR3 nucleotide sequence: TGCAGTGCTGCACACAGGGCTACCGGAAACACCATATATTTT.

In this sample, this clone is medium-sized (0.01 to 0.1%). The chain recombines TRBV20-1 with TRBJ2-7; 10 nucleotides match TRBD2. Germline CDR1 DFQATT, CDR2 SNEGSKA (reference sequence). J was trimmed by 2 bases and V by 3 bases; bases with no gene match: 10. CDR3 length: 16 amino acids. CDR3 bases: TGCAGTGCTAGCCCGCCCCCCGGGACTAGCGCCTACGAGCAGTACTTC. Its translation is CSASPPPGTSAYEQYF.

The chain has TRBV20-1 and TRBJ2-7, with 13 bases aligning to TRBD2. Germline V lookup: CDR1 DFQATT, CDR2 SNEGSKA (reference sequence). V gave up 5 bases and J gave up 4 bases; unmatched junction bases: 5. This CDR3 has 14 amino acids. CDR3 protein: CSALGLAGEYEQYF. CDR3 sequence (DNA): TGCAGTGCTCTAGGACTAGCGGGAGAGTACGAGCAGTACTTC.

The chain is built from TRBV25-1 and TRBJ2-5; 8 positions match TRBD1. V shed 4 bases and J 7 bases; nucleotides not matched to a gene: 11. Germline V gene sequence: CDR1 MGHDK, CDR2 SYGVNS. This CDR3 region has 15 residues. CDR3 in DNA: TGTGCCAGCAGTGTCTCGGACAGGGTCGCACGGACCCAGTACTTC. Residues: CASSVSDRVARTQYF.

As for this clone: A read error is possible here, since a much larger clone lies one base away. This rearrangement joins TRBV6-4 to TRBJ2-3; D not certain. This CDR3 has 14 residues. Germline lookup yields CDR1 MRHNA and CDR2 SNTAGT. V was shortened by 7 bases and J by 2 bases, with 13 bases between the two germline ends. In DNA form, the CDR3 reads TGTGCCAGCAAATCTGCGTCAGTCACAGATACGCAGTATTTT. Translating gives CASKSASVTDTQYF.

The rearrangement links TRBV12-3 or TRBV12-4 to TRBJ2-1, with D possibly being TRBD2 (6 bases). The CDR3 contains 11 residues. Trimming took off 6 bases at V and 9 bases at J, with 9 bases between the two ends. The CDR3 coding sequence is TGTGCCAGCAGCCGGGACTTTGAGCAGTTCTTC. Its translation is CASSRDFEQFF.

Ten or more counts support this clone. V gene TRBV10-3 combines with J gene TRBJ2-5; TRBD2 matches 10 bases. After removal of 2 bases from V and 1 base from J, the junction contained 4 bases not matched to a gene. This CDR3 contains 16 residues. The germline gives CDR1 ENHRY, CDR2 SYGVKD. CDR3 loop: CAISERLAGSQETQYF. In nucleotides, the CDR3 is TGTGCCATCAGTGAGCGACTAGCGGGTAGCCAAGAGACCCAGTACTTC.

This clone was counted between two and nine times. The rearrangement links TRBV27 to TRBJ1-3, with D possibly matching TRBD1 (5 bases). The CDR3 length is 15 residues. The germline V gene has CDR1 MNHEY and CDR2 SMNVEV (reference sequence). V shed 2 bases and J shed 2 bases, with 10 bases lying between them. CDR3 DNA sequence: TGTGCCAGCAGTTTACGTTGGGGCGCTGGAAACACCATATATTTT. Translating gives CASSLRWGAGNTIYF.

This clone appeared many times. The gene calls are TRBV24-1 and TRBJ2-1; TRBD1 agrees at 8 bases. This CDR3 is built from 14 residues. Per the germline V gene, CDR1 is KGHDR and CDR2 is SFDVKD. Trimming cost V 2 bases and J 8 bases; bases outside gene matches: 4. The CDR3 DNA sequence: TGTGCCACCAGTGATTCCCAGACAGGGGATGAGCAGTTCTTC. It is translated as CATSDSQTGDEQFF.